Listed below are T cell receptor beta chains from one sample, sequenced in a study of blood T cell repertoires in COVID-19. Produced via immunoSEQ multiplex PCR; TCRdb's table is partial and in-frame only. The repertoire has hundreds of thousands of clones, about 88% of them found once; the top ten carry around 4.5%. The sample comprised PBMCs or T cells enriched from blood (not recorded which). Every receptor here comes from a woman between 25 and 40 years old who had been exposed to COVID-19. Each CDR3 is given with its conserved first and last residue. The D gene is left open where the match is weak.

TRBJ1-2 14 NA TRBV6-5 CASTSGSRNYGYTF
TRBJ1-5 13 NA TRBV10-3 CAISPNTGQPQHF
TRBJ1-1 14 TRBD1 TRBV2 CASSGDRGTYKAFF
TRBJ1-2 16 NA TRBV9 CASSAWTDKGWYGYTF
TRBJ2-7 13 NA TRBV19 CASSTGHAYEQYF
TRBJ2-3 15 TRBD2 TRBV11-2 CASTPMAGGPDTQYF
TRBJ2-7 15 NA TRBV2 CASSEGRSVSYEQYF
TRBJ1-4 15 NA TRBV6-1 CASSEAGAWNEKLFF
TRBJ1-6 15 NA TRBV5-5 CASSGFGGIGSPLHF
TRBJ1-4 13 TRBD1 TRBV30 CAWAGQTNEKLFF
TRBJ1-2 14 NA TRBV28 CASSYQGEAQGYTF
TRBJ1-2 12 TRBD1 TRBV10-3 CAIFGQGGGYTF
TRBJ1-5 14 NA TRBV3-1/TRBV3-2 CASSQDHSNQPQHF
TRBJ1-2 13 TRBD1 TRBV12-3/TRBV12-4 CASSPTGGGGYTF
TRBJ2-3 16 TRBD2 TRBV2 CASSRSGGAPPDTQYF
TRBJ1-6 13 NA TRBV2 CASSEGGYSPLHF
TRBJ2-7 12 NA TRBV2 CASSSQGGEQYF
TRBJ2-2 13 NA TRBV12-3/TRBV12-4 CASSLTPAGELFF
TRBJ2-7 13 TRBD1 TRBV5-1 CASSSGQVPEQYF
TRBJ2-5 15 TRBD1 TRBV27 CASSHHPGGEETQYF
TRBJ1-5 13 NA TRBV30 CAWSVLGNQPQHF
TRBJ2-5 15 NA TRBV11-2 CASSLGQRSSETQYF
TRBJ2-1 15 TRBD2 TRBV2 CASSVQRGPDNEQFF
TRBJ1-5 14 NA TRBV5-6 CASNKQASNQPQHF
TRBJ1-5 12 NA TRBV12-3/TRBV12-4 CASSYSDQPQHF
TRBJ2-5 13 TRBD1 TRBV28 CASSGTGIETQYF
TRBJ1-4 19 TRBD1 TRBV11-2 CASSSSWTGPTTTNEKLFF
TRBJ1-4 17 NA TRBV27 CASSLYSSGIRSEKLFF
TRBJ2-2 14 TRBD1 TRBV7-7 CASSLGGDTGELFF
TRBJ2-1 17 TRBD2 TRBV2 CASSEGLAGGPYNEQFF
TRBJ1-1 13 NA TRBV7-8 CASSLADSAEAFF
TRBJ2-3 16 TRBD2 TRBV10-3 CAISVLAGARTDTQYF
TRBJ2-1 17 NA TRBV30 CAWSLTYGTSRAGEQFF
TRBJ1-2 10 NA TRBV2 CASRQAGYTF
TRBJ1-5 13 NA TRBV19 CASSSRVIQPQHF
TRBJ2-7 16 TRBD2 TRBV2 CASVGLAGGSAYEQYF
TRBJ1-3 13 NA TRBV7-2 CASQGGAGDTIYF
TRBJ1-4 14 NA TRBV12-5 CASGFVEGRQKLFF
TRBJ1-5 15 NA TRBV19 CASSTTGWGNQPQHF
TRBJ2-6 15 NA TRBV27 CASSETLTGANVLTF
TRBJ2-7 13 NA TRBV5-1 CASSRRDAYEQYF